The T cell receptor beta chain under discussion was sequenced for a study of cytomegalovirus exposure and HLA in healthy donors. This clone has a single count. It was with 60 Vbeta and 13 Jbeta primers that the PCR ran. TCRdb's table, derived via immunoSEQ multiplex PCR, lists solely in-frame clones and lacks some. The table lists about 78,000 clones, 55% to 85% of them singletons. The CDR3 loop spans 12 amino acids. Germline CDR1 is SEHNR and CDR2 is FQNEAQ (reference sequence). Losses at the gene ends were 5 bases for V and 13 bases for J; bases not matched to a gene: 10. V is TRBV7-9 and J is TRBJ1-2; TRBD1 aligns across 7 bases. This clonotype was obtained from a woman aged 35 to 49 in good health and CMV-seropositive. The sample was PBMCs. For the CDR3, the DNA is TGTGCCAGCAGCCCCTCAGACAGGGTGGTCACCTTC. Amino acid sequence: CASSPSDRVVTF.